Each of the 11 T cell receptor beta chains below was sequenced from the same sample in a study of human T cells and chemical hapten exposure. Time point given: pre-sensitization, week 0. Treatment noted: therapeutic diphenylcyclopropenone sensitization with weekly scalp DPC. TCRdb called the RACE reads again in MiXCR, with one record for every CDR3 protein. Of 100,000 to 150,000 distinct CDR3 sequences in the sample, approximately 13% are singletons; the top ten hold approximately 3%. This specimen consisted of whole blood, obtained in connection with sensitization to the hapten diphenylcyclopropenone (DPC). Every receptor here comes from a woman aged 18-29 years with alopecia areata. Some clones in this sample may be carry-over from other donors' samples.

In this sample, this clonotype turned up a few times. The chain carries TRBV20-1 and TRBJ2-1; the match to TRBD2 covers 10 bases. This CDR3 is 16 amino acids long. Germline V gives CDR1 DFQATT, CDR2 SNEGSKA (reference sequence). J lost 1 base, V lost 5 bases, and 8 bases had no gene match. The CDR3 DNA is TGCAGTGCTCTATCACGGACTAGCGGATCCTACAATGAGCAGTTCTTC. Translating gives CSALSRTSGSYNEQFF.

This clonotype was detected a few times. CDR3 nucleotide sequence: TGTGCCAGTACCGCAGGGGGGGAGCAGCCCCAGCATTTT. This sequence encodes CASTAGGEQPQHF. The V and J genes are TRBV19 and TRBJ1-5, with 7 bases identical to TRBD1. From germline, CDR1 is LNHDA and CDR2 SQIVND (reference sequence). The ends lost 7 bases at V and 7 bases at J; junction bases unmatched: 7. The CDR3 covers 13 residues.

This clonotype was seen repeatedly, ten times or more. J is TRBJ2-3 and V is TRBV29-1; D is ambiguous. The CDR3 totals 11 residues. Between the trimmed V and J ends, which lost 7 bases and 0 bases, there was a span of 5 bases. Germline V gene lookup returns CDR1 SQVTM and CDR2 ANQGSEA. As DNA, the CDR3 is TGCAGCGCCGAAAGCACAGATACGCAGTATTTT. Amino acid sequence: CSAESTDTQYF.

This chain connects TRBV20-1 to TRBJ1-6; D gene uncertain. CDR1 DFQATT and CDR2 SNEGSKA come from the germline V gene (reference sequence). V lost 6 bases and J lost 0, with 15 bases in between. This CDR3 contains 16 residues. This chain's CDR3 is CSALAEWSSYNSPLHF. CDR3 bases: TGCAGTGCATTGGCCGAGTGGAGCTCCTATAATTCACCCCTCCACTTT.

V usage is TRBV7-2 and J usage is TRBJ2-6; no reliable D call. Per germline, CDR1 SGHTA and CDR2 FQGNSA. This CDR3 is built from 14 residues. V gave up 2 bases and J gave up 2 bases, with 4 bases separating them. This CDR3 is CASSLFPGANVLTF. The CDR3 DNA follows: TGTGCCAGCAGCTTATTTCCTGGGGCCAACGTCCTGACTTTC.

This clonotype was observed a few times. The J gene is TRBJ1-6, the V gene TRBV10-3; 7 bases match TRBD1. Trimming took 10 bases from V and 13 from J; bases not matched to a gene: 4. This CDR3 is 10 amino acids long. The V gene's germline CDR1 is ENHRY and CDR2 SYGVKD. DNA of the CDR3: TGTGCCAAACCGGGACAGCCCCTCCACTTT. Its protein is CAKPGQPLHF.

There are many counts of this clonotype. The J gene is TRBJ2-5, the V gene TRBV6-1; D is tentatively TRBD1 or TRBD2 (5 bases each). There are 15 residues in the CDR3. V shed 3 bases and J shed 7 bases, with 18 bases lying between them. CDR1 MNHNS and CDR2 SASEGT come from the germline V gene. The DNA for the CDR3 is TGTGCCAGCAGTGATCCCGGGGCTGGGTCGGGGACCCAGTACTTC. Its protein is CASSDPGAGSGTQYF.

The chain links TRBV5-1 to TRBJ2-5; D unclear. The CDR3 extends over 14 amino acids. Trimming left V 4 bases short and J 4 bases short, with 14 bases between. Germline-derived CDR1 and CDR2 are SGHRS and YFSETQ. CDR3 amino acids: CASSRPGRRETQYF. The CDR3 nucleotides are TGCGCCAGCAGCAGACCCGGGCGACGAGAGACCCAGTACTTC.

A few counts support this clonotype. This chain links TRBV3-1 with TRBJ2-1; TRBD1 agrees at 11 bases. The CDR3 covers 16 residues. Germline V gene data show CDR1 as LGHDT and CDR2 as YNNKEL (reference sequence). Trimming at V came to 3 bases and at J to 6 bases, leaving 7 bases not matched to a gene. CDR3 protein: CASSQGPGQGANEQFF. CDR3 nucleotide sequence: TGTGCCAGCAGCCAGGGACCAGGACAGGGGGCCAATGAGCAGTTCTTC.

This chain joins TRBV10-3 and TRBJ2-5; D gene ambiguous. CDR3 size: 13 residues. Trimming removed 3 bases at V and 5 bases at J, with 10 bases between. Germline CDR1 is ENHRY and CDR2 is SYGVKD. This CDR3 is CAISDPPRETQYF. The CDR3 DNA is TGTGCCATCAGTGACCCCCCGAGGGAGACCCAGTACTTC.

The chain joins TRBV11-2 to TRBJ2-3; unclear D gene. Germline CDR1 is SGHAT and CDR2 is FQNNGV. The CDR3 loop spans 11 amino acids. V shed 5 bases and J shed 7 bases, with 7 bases lying between them. The CDR3 DNA follows: TGTGCCAGCAGCGCACAAAATACGCAGTATTTT. It encodes CASSAQNTQYF. Complete variable domain (other parts from reference TRBV11-2 and TRBJ2-3): EAGVAQSPRYKIIEKRQSVAFWCNPISGHATLYWYQQILGQGPKLLIQFQNNGVVDDSQLPKDRFSAERLKGVDSTLKIQPAKLEDSAVYLCASSAQNTQYFGPGTRLTVL.